This TCR beta chain emerged from a study of cytomegalovirus exposure and HLA in healthy donors. Study-wide points: Donor immune exposure was known only as CMV serostatus. The study assumed roughly uniform donor sequencing depth for presence/absence analyses. In a later analysis, TCR beta V- and J-gene trimming showed a link to a missense DCLRE1C variant.

For this clone: Its antigen is unidentified.

The PCR ran on 60 Vbeta and 13 Jbeta primers. Original analysis: Roughly 11 million of the 80 million or so unique TCR beta chains counted in a later analysis were shared. The method was immunoSEQ multiplex PCR; TCRdb's version includes in-frame clones alone and lacks a portion of them. V, J and clone size are taken as reported in that table, and D and trimming were inferred from the DNA itself. The repertoire includes fewer than 200,000 clones, around 69% of them detected once, and more than 2.5% sits in the top ten. The germline V gene encodes CDR1 SGHVS and CDR2 FQNEAQ. The CDR3 consists of 18 residues. V gave up 5 bases and J gave up 5 bases; unmatched junction bases: 15.

This sequence originates from a young woman in good health and CMV-seronegative. This chain uses TRBV7-8 with TRBJ2-3; TRBD2 agrees at 11 bases. Material for sequencing was PBMCs. In nucleotides, the CDR3 is TGTGCCAGCAGCACCCTCAGAGGTAGCGGGAGGGTCGAAGATACGCAGTATTTT. This codes for CASSTLRGSGRVEDTQYF.